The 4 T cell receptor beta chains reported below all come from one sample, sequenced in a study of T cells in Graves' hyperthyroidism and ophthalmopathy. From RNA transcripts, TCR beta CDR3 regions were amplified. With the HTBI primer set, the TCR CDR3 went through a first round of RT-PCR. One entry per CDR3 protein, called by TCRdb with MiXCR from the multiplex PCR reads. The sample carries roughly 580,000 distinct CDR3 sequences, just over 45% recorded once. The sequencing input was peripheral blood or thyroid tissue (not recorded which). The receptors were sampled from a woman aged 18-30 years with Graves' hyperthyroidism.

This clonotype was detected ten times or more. The CDR3 region has the DNA TGTGCCATGGCAGTCGGGGTCTACGAGCAGTACTTC. It yields the protein CAMAVGVYEQYF. This chain connects TRBV2 to TRBJ2-7; weak D call: TRBD2 (5 bases). Germline CDR1 and CDR2: SNHLY and FYNNEI. V shed 10 bases and J shed 3 bases, with 13 bases lying between them. This CDR3 has 12 amino acids.

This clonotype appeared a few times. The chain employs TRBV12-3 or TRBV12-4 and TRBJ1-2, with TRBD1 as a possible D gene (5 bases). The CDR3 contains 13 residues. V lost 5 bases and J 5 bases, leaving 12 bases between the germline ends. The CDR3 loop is CASSPEGSYGYTF. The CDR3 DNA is TGTGCCAGCAGTCCCGAGGGGAGTTATGGCTACACCTTC.

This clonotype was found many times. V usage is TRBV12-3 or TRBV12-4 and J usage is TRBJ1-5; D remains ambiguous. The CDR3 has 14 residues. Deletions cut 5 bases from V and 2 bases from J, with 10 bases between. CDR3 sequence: CASSGDLGNQPQHF. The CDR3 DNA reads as TGTGCCAGCAGTGGGGATTTGGGCAATCAGCCCCAGCATTTT.

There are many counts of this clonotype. CDR3 nucleotides: TGTGCCAGCAGTGAAGACAGGGGGGAGACCCAGTACTTC. Encoded protein: CASSEDRGETQYF. The chain uses TRBV2 and TRBJ2-5; the match to TRBD1 covers 8 bases. This CDR3 has 13 amino acids. After removal of 1 base from V and 5 bases from J, the junction contained 0 bases not matched to a gene. Germline assignment: CDR1 SNHLY and CDR2 FYNNEI.